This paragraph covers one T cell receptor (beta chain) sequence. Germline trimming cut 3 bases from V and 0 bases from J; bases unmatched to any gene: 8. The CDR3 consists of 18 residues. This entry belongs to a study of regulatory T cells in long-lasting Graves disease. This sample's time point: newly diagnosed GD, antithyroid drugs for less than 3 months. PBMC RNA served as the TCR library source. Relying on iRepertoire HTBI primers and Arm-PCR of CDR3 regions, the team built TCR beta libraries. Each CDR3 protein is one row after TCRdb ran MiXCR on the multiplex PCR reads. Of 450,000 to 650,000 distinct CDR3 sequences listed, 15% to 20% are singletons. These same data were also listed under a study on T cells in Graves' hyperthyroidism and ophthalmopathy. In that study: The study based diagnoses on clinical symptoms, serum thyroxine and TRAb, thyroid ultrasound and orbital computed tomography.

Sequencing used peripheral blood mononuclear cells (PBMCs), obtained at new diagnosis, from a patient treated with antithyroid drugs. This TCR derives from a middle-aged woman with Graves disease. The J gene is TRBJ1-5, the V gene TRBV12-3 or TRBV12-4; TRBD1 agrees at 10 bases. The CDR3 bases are TGTGCCAGCAGTTTGGTGGGACAGGGGAGGAATAGCAATCAGCCCCAGCATTTT. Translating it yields CASSLVGQGRNSNQPQHF.